This TCR beta chain was obtained from a study of blood T cell repertoires in COVID-19. About the study: Specimens from acute and convalescent COVID-19 originated in the United States, Italy and Spain. PBMCs, B-cell-depleted T cells, or T cells were the source of the cDNA or gDNA that made up the material.

In the study's own analysis: Reference gene primer amplification gave estimated nucleated cell counts. The repertoire was sequenced with immunoSEQ multiplex PCR; TCRdb's copy has only in-frame clones and lacks some. V and J calls and clone size are those listed in that table; D and trimming were worked out from the DNA. This sample has about 220,000 clones, with about 90% found just once. This clone was detected only once. Germline-derived CDR1 and CDR2 are MNHEY and SVGAGI. This CDR3 has 14 residues. Unmatched junction bases numbered 1, after V lost 2 bases and J lost 5 bases. Material: peripheral blood. The sequence came from a man between 40 and 49 years old with active or convalescent COVID-19. The V call is TRBV6-5, the J call TRBJ1-2; 11 positions match TRBD1. The CDR3: CASSYGTGGYGYTF. As DNA, the CDR3 is TGTGCCAGCAGTTACGGGACAGGGGGGTATGGCTACACCTTC.